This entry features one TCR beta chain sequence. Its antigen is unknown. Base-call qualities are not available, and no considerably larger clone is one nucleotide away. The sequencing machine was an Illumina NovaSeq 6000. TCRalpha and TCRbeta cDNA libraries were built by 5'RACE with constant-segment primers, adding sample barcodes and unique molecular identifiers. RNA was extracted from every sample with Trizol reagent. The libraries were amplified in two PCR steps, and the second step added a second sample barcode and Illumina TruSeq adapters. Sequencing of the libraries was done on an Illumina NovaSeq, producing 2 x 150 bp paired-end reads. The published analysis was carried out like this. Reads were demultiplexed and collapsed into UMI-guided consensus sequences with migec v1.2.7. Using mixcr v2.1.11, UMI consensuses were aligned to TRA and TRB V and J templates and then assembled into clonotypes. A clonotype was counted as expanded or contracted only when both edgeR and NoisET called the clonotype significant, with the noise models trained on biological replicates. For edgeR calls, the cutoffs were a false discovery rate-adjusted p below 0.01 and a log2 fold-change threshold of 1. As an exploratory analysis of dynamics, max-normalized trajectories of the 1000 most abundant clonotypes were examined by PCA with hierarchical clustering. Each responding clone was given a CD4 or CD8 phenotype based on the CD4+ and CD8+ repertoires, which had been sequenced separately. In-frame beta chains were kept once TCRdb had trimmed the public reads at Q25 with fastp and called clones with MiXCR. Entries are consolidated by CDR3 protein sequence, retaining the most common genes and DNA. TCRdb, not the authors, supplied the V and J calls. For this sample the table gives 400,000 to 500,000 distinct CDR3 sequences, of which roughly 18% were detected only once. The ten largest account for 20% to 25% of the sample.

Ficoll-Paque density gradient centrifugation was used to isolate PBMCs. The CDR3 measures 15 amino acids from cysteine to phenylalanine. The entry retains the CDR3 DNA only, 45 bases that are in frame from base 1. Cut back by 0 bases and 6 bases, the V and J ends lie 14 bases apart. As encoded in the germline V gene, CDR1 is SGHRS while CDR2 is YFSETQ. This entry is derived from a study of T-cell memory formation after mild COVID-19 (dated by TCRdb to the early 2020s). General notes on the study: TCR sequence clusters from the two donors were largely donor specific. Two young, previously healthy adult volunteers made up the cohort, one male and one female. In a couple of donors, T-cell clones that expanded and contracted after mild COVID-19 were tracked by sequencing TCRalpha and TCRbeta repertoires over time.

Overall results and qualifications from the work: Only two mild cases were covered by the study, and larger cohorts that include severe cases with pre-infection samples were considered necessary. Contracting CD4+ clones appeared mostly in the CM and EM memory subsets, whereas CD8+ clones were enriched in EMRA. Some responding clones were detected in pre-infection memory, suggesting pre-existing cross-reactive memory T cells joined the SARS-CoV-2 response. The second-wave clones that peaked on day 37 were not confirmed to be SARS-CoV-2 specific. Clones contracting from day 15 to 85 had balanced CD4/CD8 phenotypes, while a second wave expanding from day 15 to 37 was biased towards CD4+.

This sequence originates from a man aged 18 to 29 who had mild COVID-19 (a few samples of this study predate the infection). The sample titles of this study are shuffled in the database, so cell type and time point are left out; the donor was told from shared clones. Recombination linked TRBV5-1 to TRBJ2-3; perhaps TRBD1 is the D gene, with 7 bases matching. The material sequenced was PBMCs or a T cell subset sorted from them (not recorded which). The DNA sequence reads TGCGCCAGCAGCTTGGTGGAGGGGGCTGGGGATACGCAGTATTTT. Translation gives CASSLVEGAGDTQYF.